The 25 T cell receptor beta chains below all came from one sample that was sequenced in a study of OX40 agonist ivuxolimab in advanced cancers. Libraries were prepared through the immunoSEQ multiplex PCR assay. Not all clones reach the TCRdb copy of this immuneACCESS table, which keeps in-frame sequences only. Checked studies attribute under half of the gap to unresolved V genes and leave the rest unexplained. Present in this sample are some 8,000 clones, roughly 85% of which were seen just once. The ten top clones hold under 2% of the sample. The sequencing used CD4+ or CD8+ T cells sorted from blood, collected in a trial of the OX40 agonist ivuxolimab. The receptors originated from an adult with an advanced solid tumor such as melanoma, head and neck, liver or kidney cancer.

This chain links TRBV28 with TRBJ1-3; D is unresolved. The germline CDR1 and CDR2 sequences are MDHEN and SYDVKM. The germline V and J ends were trimmed by 4 bases and 0 bases, with 7 bases remaining between them. The CDR3 extends over 14 amino acids. The CDR3: CASSSSFSGNTIYF. The CDR3 nucleotides read TGTGCCAGCAGTTCTTCCTTCTCTGGAAACACCATATATTTT.

This chain joins TRBV7-9 and TRBJ1-1; no definite D call. CDR1 is SEHNR and CDR2 is FQNEAQ in the germline V gene (reference sequence). The CDR3 has 13 residues. V was shortened by 3 bases and J by 0 bases, with 5 bases between the two germline ends. The CDR3 here is CASSLDLNTEAFF. The CDR3, as DNA: TGTGCCAGCAGCTTGGATTTGAACACTGAAGCTTTCTTT.

V is TRBV5-1 and J is TRBJ1-1; D is uncertain. CDR1 and CDR2 from the germline V gene are SGHRS and YFSETQ. The CDR3 contains 14 residues. Trimming removed 4 bases from V and 3 bases from J, with 13 bases in between. CDR3 loop: CASSLPSAHTEAFF. CDR3 bases: TGCGCCAGCAGCCTTCCAAGCGCGCACACTGAAGCTTTCTTT. Complete variable domain (other parts from reference TRBV5-1 and TRBJ1-1): KAGVTQTPRYLIKTRGQQVTLSCSPISGHRSVSWYQQTPGQGLQFLFEYFSETQRNKGNFPGRFSGRQFSNSRSEMNVSTLELGDSALYLCASSLPSAHTEAFFGQGTRLTVV.

This sequence joins TRBV5-6 and TRBJ2-1; the match to TRBD2 covers 9 bases. Germline V gives CDR1 SGHDT, CDR2 YYEEEE. The CDR3 sequence is 15 residues long. Trimming cost V 4 bases and J 3 bases; bases outside gene matches: 5. CDR3 in amino acids: CASSAGLAIYNEQFF. The CDR3 DNA is TGTGCCAGCAGCGCGGGACTAGCCATCTACAATGAGCAGTTCTTC.

V is TRBV18 and J is TRBJ2-1, with TRBD2 identical over 12 bases. Germline loops: CDR1 KGHSH, CDR2 LQKENI. This CDR3 is built from 15 residues. V lost 6 bases to trimming and J lost 7 bases; unmatched junction nucleotides: 7. Here the CDR3 reads CASSPLAGGLNEQFF. DNA for the CDR3: TGTGCCAGCTCCCCCCTAGCGGGGGGGCTGAATGAGCAGTTCTTC.

The rearrangement joins TRBV10-3 to TRBJ2-1; D is unresolved. Per the germline V gene, CDR1 is ENHRY and CDR2 is SYGVKD. Trimming took off 0 bases at V and 8 bases at J, with 11 bases between the two ends. The CDR3 spans 14 residues. DNA for the CDR3: TGTGCCATCAGTGAGTCCTTGGTTCGCGATGAGCAGTTCTTC. This gives the protein CAISESLVRDEQFF.

This clone has a handful of counts. In nucleotides, the CDR3 is TGTGCCAGCAGCCTCAAATGGGGGGTCTCTGGGGCCAACGTCCTGACTTTC. This translates into CASSLKWGVSGANVLTF. The chain combines TRBV7-2 with TRBJ2-6; TRBD2 might be the D (6 bases). Deletions cut 5 bases from V and 0 bases from J, with 14 bases between. Looked up from germline, CDR1 is SGHTA and CDR2 is FQGNSA. The CDR3 consists of 17 residues.

The J gene is TRBJ1-5, the V gene TRBV6-5; weak D call: TRBD1 (6 bases). CDR3 size: 14 residues. V shed 4 bases and J shed 6 bases, with 13 bases lying between them. Looked up from germline, CDR1 is MNHEY and CDR2 is SVGAGI. Here the CDR3 DNA reads TGTGCCAGCAGTTCCTTAGGGGGAAGTCAGCCCCAGCATTTT. Its protein is CASSSLGGSQPQHF.

V usage is TRBV7-2 and J usage is TRBJ2-1; 10 nucleotides align to TRBD2. Looked up from germline, CDR1 is SGHTA and CDR2 is FQGNSA. The CDR3 spans 15 residues. The J segment lost 5 bases and the V segment lost 2 bases, leaving 3 bases of the junction unmatched. CDR3 DNA sequence: TGTGCCAGCAGCTTAAGTACTAGCGGGAACAATGAGCAGTTCTTC. It specifies CASSLSTSGNNEQFF.

The CDR3 nucleotides are TGTGCCAGCAGCGCGGGGACTAGCGGGAGAAGGGTGGGCTACGAGCAGTACTTC. Amino acids: CASSAGTSGRRVGYEQYF. This chain links TRBV13 with TRBJ2-7; 14 bases match TRBD2. The CDR3 is made up of 18 amino acids. CDR1 and CDR2 (germline): PRHDT, FYEKMQ (reference sequence). Germline trimming cut 5 bases from V and 3 bases from J; bases unmatched to any gene: 12.

V is TRBV5-8 and J is TRBJ1-1; possibly TRBD1 for D (6 bases). With 6 bases removed from V and 3 bases from J, the gap between germline ends came to 18 bases. CDR1 and CDR2 from the germline V gene are SGHTS and YDEGEE. The CDR3 consists of 15 residues. CDR3 sequence (DNA): TGTGCCAGCACCGGGGTTGAGGGGGATGACACTGAAGCTTTCTTT. Its translation is CASTGVEGDDTEAFF.

The V and J genes are TRBV18 and TRBJ2-7; tentatively, D is TRBD2 (6 bases). The CDR3 covers 14 residues. The germline V and J ends were trimmed by 3 bases and 6 bases, with 15 bases remaining between them. The germline CDR1 and CDR2 sequences are KGHSH and LQKENI. CDR3: CASSPQGLWGEQYF. The CDR3 nucleotides are TGTGCCAGCTCACCGCAGGGACTGTGGGGCGAGCAGTACTTC.

The J gene is TRBJ1-4, the V gene TRBV19; a possible D gene is TRBD1 (5 bases). The CDR3 loop spans 12 amino acids. V was pared by 11 bases and J by 8 bases, with 15 bases between. Germline V gene lookup returns CDR1 LNHDA and CDR2 SQIVND (reference sequence). The CDR3 DNA reads as TGTGCCTGCGCGGACACAGGCGAAAAACTGTTTTTT. Residues: CACADTGEKLFF.

V gene TRBV6-5 combines with J gene TRBJ1-1, with D unresolved. Germline values: CDR1 MNHEY, CDR2 SVGAGI. Trimming shortened V by 0 bases and J by 1 base, and 9 bases separated the two germline ends. This CDR3 is 15 amino acids long. The CDR3, as DNA: TGTGCCAGCAGTTACTCTGGGGTTAGGAACACTGAAGCTTTCTTT. Encoded protein: CASSYSGVRNTEAFF.

The J gene is TRBJ1-1, the V gene TRBV2; D remains unclear. This CDR3 contains 12 residues. Trimming stripped 5 bases from V and 4 bases from J, with 8 bases between. Germline V gene lookup returns CDR1 SNHLY and CDR2 FYNNEI. Here the CDR3 reads CASSISRTEAFF. The CDR3 region has the DNA TGTGCCAGCAGTATTAGTCGCACTGAAGCTTTCTTT.

The table lists this clone with a few counts. The gene calls are TRBV18 and TRBJ2-5; D may be TRBD1 (6 bases). Germline V gene lookup returns CDR1 KGHSH and CDR2 LQKENI. V gave up 3 bases and J gave up 2 bases, with 7 bases separating them. The CDR3 has 13 residues. DNA for the CDR3: TGTGCCAGCTCACCTGGACAGCAAGAGACCCAGTACTTC. This codes for CASSPGQQETQYF.

This clone was seen just once. CDR3 bases: TGTGCCAGCAGTCCGGGTAAAACTCCAGGAAACATTCAGTACTTC. The encoded protein is CASSPGKTPGNIQYF. V gene TRBV11-3 combines with J gene TRBJ2-4; D is ambiguous. The CDR3 extends over 15 amino acids. V was shortened by 6 bases and J by 6 bases, with 18 bases between the two germline ends. Per germline, CDR1 SGHNT and CDR2 YENEEA.

The CDR3 DNA is TGTGCCAGCAGTGAAGGACTAGCGGGAACGGTGACCCAGTACTTC. This sequence encodes CASSEGLAGTVTQYF. The V call is TRBV6-1, the J call TRBJ2-5; the match to TRBD2 covers 11 bases. Looked up from germline, CDR1 is MNHNS and CDR2 is SASEGT. V shed 1 base and J 7 bases; nucleotides not matched to a gene: 5. The CDR3 totals 15 residues.

The rearrangement links TRBV5-1 to TRBJ2-5; no firm D call. Germline V CDR1 and CDR2: SGHRS, YFSETQ. The CDR3 is made up of 14 amino acids. V lost 1 base to trimming and J lost 4 bases, with 11 bases between them. The CDR3 spells CASSLNAVSETQYF. The CDR3 coding sequence is TGCGCCAGCAGCTTGAATGCGGTATCAGAGACCCAGTACTTC.

V usage is TRBV2 and J usage is TRBJ2-3; D is perhaps TRBD1 (6 bases). The CDR3 is 14 residues long. Trimming took off 6 bases at V and 4 bases at J, with 14 bases between the two ends. Germline loops: CDR1 SNHLY, CDR2 FYNNEI. CDR3 DNA sequence: TGTGCCAGCAGGGTAGGGGGTAGTGCAGATACGCAGTATTTT. It is translated as CASRVGGSADTQYF.

The chain joins TRBV5-1 to TRBJ2-7; the match to TRBD1 covers 8 bases. The CDR3 covers 15 residues. Germline loops: CDR1 SGHRS, CDR2 YFSETQ. The trim removed 5 bases at V and 5 bases at J, leaving 12 bases unmatched. CDR3 residues: CASRPPGGAVHEQYF. In DNA, the CDR3 is TGCGCCAGCAGACCGCCAGGGGGCGCTGTCCACGAGCAGTACTTC.

V and J are TRBV5-1 and TRBJ2-1; TRBD2 might be the D (5 bases). CDR1 is SGHRS and CDR2 is YFSETQ in the germline V gene. V was pared by 4 bases and J by 7 bases, with 18 bases between. The CDR3 extends over 15 amino acids. CDR3 sequence: CASSSGPLYGNEQFF. The CDR3 bases are TGCGCCAGCAGCAGCGGACCCCTCTACGGTAATGAGCAGTTCTTC.

V gene TRBV7-8 combines with J gene TRBJ2-1, with TRBD2 matching over 8 bases. CDR1 SGHVS and CDR2 FQNEAQ come from the germline V gene. The CDR3 is 15 residues long. V lost 1 base and J lost 7; bases outside the gene matches: 6. CDR3 protein: CASSLDGLAGNEQFF. CDR3 coding DNA: TGTGCCAGCAGCTTAGACGGACTAGCCGGTAATGAGCAGTTCTTC.

The J gene is TRBJ1-4, the V gene TRBV18, with D possibly being TRBD1 (6 bases). Germline values: CDR1 KGHSH, CDR2 LQKENI. V was cut by 0 bases and J by 3 bases, with 8 bases left in between. The CDR3 length is 15 residues. The CDR3: CASSPPGQANEKLFF. DNA of the CDR3: TGTGCCAGCTCACCACCGGGACAAGCTAATGAAAAACTGTTTTTT.

The chain combines TRBV6-6 with TRBJ2-4; the D is unclear. The CDR3 contains 16 residues. V lost 4 bases and J 0 bases, leaving 13 bases between the germline ends. CDR1 MNHNY and CDR2 SVGAGI come from the germline V gene (reference sequence). In nucleotides, the CDR3 is TGTGCCAGCAGTTTCGCACAGAGCCTAGCCAAAAACATTCAGTACTTC. It specifies CASSFAQSLAKNIQYF.